This T cell receptor beta chain was found in a study of CD8 T cell repertoires and HIV-1 epitope variants. Trimming left V 4 bases short and J 1 base short, with 13 bases between. There are 15 residues in the CDR3. Germline-derived CDR1 and CDR2 are SGHVS and FNYEAQ. Worth noting for this clone: Its antigen is undetermined.

Assay used: immunoSEQ multiplex PCR; TCRdb lists only in-frame clones, some missing. Of about 5,800 clones in the sample, 64% were seen once. The chain employs TRBV7-6 and TRBJ1-1; D remains unclear. Sequenced material: cultured CD8+ T cells derived from PBMCs. This receptor was obtained from a male donor with HIV. The CDR3 coding sequence is TGTGCCAGCAGCTCGGGCATTTCAGGGAACACTGAAGCTTTCTTT. It translates to CASSSGISGNTEAFF. Variable domain in full (rest from reference TRBV7-6 and TRBJ1-1): GAGVSQSPRYKVTKRGQDVALRCDPISGHVSLYWYRQALGQGPEFLTYFNYEAQQDKSGLPNDRFSAERPEGSISTLTIQRTEQRDSAMYRCASSSGISGNTEAFFGQGTRLTVV.